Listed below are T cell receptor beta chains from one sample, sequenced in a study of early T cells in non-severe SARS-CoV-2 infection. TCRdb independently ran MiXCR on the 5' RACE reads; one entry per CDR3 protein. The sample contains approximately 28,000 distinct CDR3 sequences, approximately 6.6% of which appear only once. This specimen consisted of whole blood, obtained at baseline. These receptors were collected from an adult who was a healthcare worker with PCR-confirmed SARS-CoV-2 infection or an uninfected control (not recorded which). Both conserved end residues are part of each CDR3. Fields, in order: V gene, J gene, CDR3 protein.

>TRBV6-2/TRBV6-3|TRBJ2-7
CASTKRDASSYEQYF
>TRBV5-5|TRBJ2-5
CASSSSLAGGKTQYF
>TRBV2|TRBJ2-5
CASSDRGGQETQYF
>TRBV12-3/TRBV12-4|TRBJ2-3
CASSLTLAATDTQYF
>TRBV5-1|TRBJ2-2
CASSLSAGTGELFF
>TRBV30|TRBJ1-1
CAWSGQVNTEAFF
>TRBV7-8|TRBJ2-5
CASTPPLAAYQETQYF
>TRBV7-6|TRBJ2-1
CASRKHPGQGVGVGNEQFF
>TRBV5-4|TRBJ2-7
CASKDRGASYEQYF
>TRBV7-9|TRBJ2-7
CASSLALGQGPSYEQYF